The clone carrying this T cell receptor (beta chain) was seen at least ten times. The record originates from a study of blood T cells in healthy people across ages. Using a J-beta primer mix together with a sample-barcoded 5' primer, a second PCR was run for about 7 to 12 cycles. TCRdb independently ran MiXCR on the 5' RACE reads; one entry per CDR3 protein. The sample carries roughly 2 million distinct CDR3 sequences, roughly 52% recorded once. CDR1 is SNHLY and CDR2 is FYNNEI in the germline V gene. CDR3 length: 13 amino acids. V was trimmed by 6 bases and J by 2 bases, leaving 10 bases between them.

This receptor was obtained from a woman in her thirties or forties in good health. Material for sequencing was blood. The chain has TRBV2 and TRBJ2-5; the D call may be TRBD1 or TRBD2 (5 bases each). CDR3 DNA sequence: TGTGCCAGCAGGGGGACCATTCAAGAGACCCAGTACTTC. Translating it yields CASRGTIQETQYF.